The source of this TCR beta chain is a study of Ad26.COV2.S vaccination and SARS-CoV-2 variants. The V gene's germline CDR1 is MNHEY and CDR2 SVGEGT. This CDR3 comprises 12 residues. V lost 2 bases to trimming and J lost 10 bases, with 6 bases between them. Treatment in this sample: some 20 received Ad26.COV2.S at low or high dose, single or two shots; about 5 received placebo; per-sample allocation not given. The investigators took samples on day 63 after the first vaccine or placebo injection. As regards this clone: This sample also contains other DNA sequences that code for the same CDR3.

Profiled with immunoSEQ multiplex PCR; TCRdb holds only in-frame clones, not every one. This sample has around 450,000 clones; about 91% occur once, and the top ten carry approximately 2.5%. The material was peripheral blood, obtained in a trial of Ad26.COV2.S vaccine versus placebo. This sequence was found in a person between 18 and 65 years old who received the Ad26.COV2.S COVID-19 vaccine or a placebo. J is TRBJ1-6 and V is TRBV6-2 or TRBV6-3; the D is unclear. CDR3 bases: TGTGCCAGCAGTTACCCCGGATCACCCCTCCACTTT. This sequence encodes CASSYPGSPLHF.